This T cell receptor (beta chain) was documented in a study of early T cells in non-severe SARS-CoV-2 infection. Overall study: The authors sequenced bulk RNA from unsorted whole blood, leaving chains unpaired.

Individual cDNA molecules each received unique molecular identifiers attached to them. MiXCR, applied by TCRdb to the 5' RACE reads, yields one record per CDR3 protein. The profile shows fewer than 85,000 distinct CDR3 sequences, less than 15% of them singletons. The CDR3 has 12 amino acids. The V gene's germline CDR1 is LGHDT and CDR2 YNNKEL (reference sequence). Trimming left V 2 bases short and J 3 bases short, with 3 bases between. This TCR was recovered from an adult who was a healthcare worker with PCR-confirmed SARS-CoV-2 infection or an uninfected control (not recorded which). The sequenced material came from whole blood. This chain uses TRBV3-1 with TRBJ2-3; D is unresolved. CDR3 sequence: CASSQITDTQYF. The DNA of the CDR3 is TGTGCCAGCAGCCAAATTACAGATACGCAGTATTTT.